The rows below give T cell receptor beta chains drawn from one sample of a study of cytomegalovirus exposure and HLA in healthy donors. Method: immunoSEQ multiplex PCR; TCRdb's copy keeps in-frame clones and lacks some. The repertoire has 90,000 to 100,000 clones, roughly 79% of them found once; the top ten carry about 5%. Sequenced material: PBMCs. The receptors shown here come from a woman between 40 and 50 years old in good health and CMV-seronegative. CDR3s include the opening cysteine and the closing phenylalanine or tryptophan. Each record gives: D gene, clone size, CDR3 length, J gene, V gene, CDR3 protein, CDR3 DNA. D genes are given only for firm matches. Expanded clones are given a class, and other clones once, few, many or no size at all.

d_gene: .
abundance: .
len: 11
j_gene: TRBJ2-7
v_gene: TRBV30
CDR3aa: CAWSVLHEQYF
CDR3nt: TGTGCCTGGAGTGTACTTCACGAGCAGTACTTC

d_gene: .
abundance: .
len: 16
j_gene: TRBJ2-1
v_gene: TRBV9
CDR3aa: CASSVEGGSSYNEQFF
CDR3nt: TGTGCCAGCAGCGTAGAGGGTGGGAGCTCCTACAATGAGCAGTTCTTC

d_gene: .
abundance: once
len: 16
j_gene: TRBJ2-7
v_gene: TRBV4-1
CDR3aa: CASRSRVGQGPYEQYF
CDR3nt: TGCGCCAGCCGATCTAGGGTAGGCCAGGGGCCTTACGAGCAGTACTTC

d_gene: .
abundance: .
len: 15
j_gene: TRBJ1-1
v_gene: TRBV25-1
CDR3aa: CASSKLDTGDTEAFF
CDR3nt: TGTGCCAGCAGTAAACTAGACACGGGGGACACTGAAGCTTTCTTT

d_gene: .
abundance: .
len: 15
j_gene: TRBJ2-1
v_gene: TRBV7-9
CDR3aa: CASSFQFGLVNEQFF
CDR3nt: TGTGCCAGCAGCTTTCAGTTTGGTCTAGTCAATGAGCAGTTCTTC

d_gene: TRBD1
abundance: .
len: 16
j_gene: TRBJ2-7
v_gene: TRBV5-4
CDR3aa: CASSLGGTGGIYEQYF
CDR3nt: TGTGCCAGCAGCTTGGGGGGAACAGGGGGCATTTACGAGCAGTACTTC

d_gene: TRBD1
abundance: .
len: 15
j_gene: TRBJ1-3
v_gene: TRBV6-5
CDR3aa: CASSPPTGAGNTIYF
CDR3nt: TGTGCCAGCAGTCCTCCGACAGGGGCTGGAAACACCATATATTTT

d_gene: TRBD1
abundance: .
len: 14
j_gene: TRBJ1-1
v_gene: TRBV5-8
CDR3aa: CASSYHRGNTEAFF
CDR3nt: TGCGCCAGCAGCTATCACAGGGGAAACACTGAAGCTTTCTTT

d_gene: .
abundance: .
len: 15
j_gene: TRBJ1-5
v_gene: TRBV4-2
CDR3aa: CASSQDRVNDQPQHF
CDR3nt: TGTGCCAGCAGCCAAGACAGGGTAAACGATCAGCCCCAGCATTTT

d_gene: TRBD1
abundance: .
len: 14
j_gene: TRBJ2-1
v_gene: TRBV10-3
CDR3aa: CAISEGTGGNEQFF
CDR3nt: TGTGCCATCAGTGAGGGGACAGGGGGCAATGAGCAGTTCTTC

d_gene: .
abundance: .
len: 14
j_gene: TRBJ2-1
v_gene: TRBV7-2
CDR3aa: CASSFGGAQNEQFF
CDR3nt: TGTGCCAGCAGCTTTGGTGGGGCGCAGAATGAGCAGTTCTTC

d_gene: .
abundance: .
len: 14
j_gene: TRBJ1-2
v_gene: TRBV6-1
CDR3aa: CASRKDGEGYGYTF
CDR3nt: TGTGCCAGCAGAAAGGACGGAGAGGGCTATGGCTACACCTTC

d_gene: .
abundance: .
len: 13
j_gene: TRBJ1-2
v_gene: TRBV7-9
CDR3aa: CASSLYGKRGYTF
CDR3nt: TGTGCCAGCAGCTTATACGGGAAGAGAGGCTACACCTTC

d_gene: TRBD1
abundance: once
len: 14
j_gene: TRBJ1-4
v_gene: TRBV5-1
CDR3aa: CASSLQGENEKLFF
CDR3nt: TGCGCCAGCAGCTTGCAGGGGGAAAATGAAAAACTGTTTTTT

d_gene: TRBD2
abundance: .
len: 15
j_gene: TRBJ2-7
v_gene: TRBV11-2
CDR3aa: CASSPIAGGPYEQYF
CDR3nt: TGTGCCAGCAGCCCGATAGCGGGGGGGCCCTACGAGCAGTACTTC

d_gene: TRBD1
abundance: .
len: 15
j_gene: TRBJ2-7
v_gene: TRBV5-6
CDR3aa: CASRSPGQGQNEQYF
CDR3nt: TGTGCCAGCAGGTCCCCGGGACAGGGGCAAAACGAGCAGTACTTC

d_gene: .
abundance: .
len: 15
j_gene: TRBJ1-6
v_gene: TRBV27
CDR3aa: CASSPYGQRNSPLHF
CDR3nt: TGTGCCAGCAGTCCCTACGGACAGAGGAATTCACCCCTCCACTTT

d_gene: .
abundance: .
len: 16
j_gene: TRBJ2-2
v_gene: TRBV4-3
CDR3aa: CASSQEPGFVPGELFF
CDR3nt: TGCGCCAGCAGCCAAGAACCAGGGTTCGTGCCCGGGGAGCTGTTTTTT

d_gene: .
abundance: .
len: 14
j_gene: TRBJ1-2
v_gene: TRBV15
CDR3aa: CATSKERGYYGYTF
CDR3nt: TGTGCCACCAGCAAGGAGAGGGGGTACTATGGCTACACCTTC

d_gene: .
abundance: few
len: 14
j_gene: TRBJ1-1
v_gene: TRBV19
CDR3aa: CASSIPGLNTEAFF
CDR3nt: TGTGCCAGTAGTATCCCCGGACTAAACACTGAAGCTTTCTTT